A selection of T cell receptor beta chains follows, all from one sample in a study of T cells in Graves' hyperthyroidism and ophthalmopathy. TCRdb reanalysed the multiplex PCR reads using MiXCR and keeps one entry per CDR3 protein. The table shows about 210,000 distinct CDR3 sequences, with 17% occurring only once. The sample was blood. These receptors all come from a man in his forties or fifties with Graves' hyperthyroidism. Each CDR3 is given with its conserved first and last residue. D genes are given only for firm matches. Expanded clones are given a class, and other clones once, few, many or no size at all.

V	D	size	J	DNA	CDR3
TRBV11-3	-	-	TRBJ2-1	TGTGCCAGCAGCTTTAGTTACAATGAGCAGTCCTTC	CASSFSYNEQSF
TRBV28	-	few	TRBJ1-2	TGTGCCAGCAGTTTCAGTATTGGTGGCTACACCTTC	CASSFSIGGYTF
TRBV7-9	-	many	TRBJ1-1	TGTGCCAGCAGCTTAGGTCATAGCGCGGAGGGAGCTTTCTTT	CASSLGHSAEGAFF
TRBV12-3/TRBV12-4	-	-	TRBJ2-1	TGTGCCAGCAGTTTGAAGAATGAGCAGTTCTTC	CASSLKNEQFF
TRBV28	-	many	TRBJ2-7	TGTGCCAGCAAGACGGCCCATCCATCCTACGAGCAGTACTTC	CASKTAHPSYEQYF
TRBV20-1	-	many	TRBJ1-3	TGCAGTGCTAGGGGGACGGTCGGGGCTGGAAACACCATATATTTT	CSARGTVGAGNTIYF
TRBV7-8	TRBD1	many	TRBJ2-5	TGTGCCAGCAGATTTACAGGGGCCCTATTCCAAGAGACCCAGTACTTC	CASRFTGALFQETQYF
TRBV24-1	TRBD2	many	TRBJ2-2	TGTGCCACCAGTGATTCCCTCCGCAGGGCGGGGGCCGGGGAGCTGTTTTTT	CATSDSLRRAGAGELFF
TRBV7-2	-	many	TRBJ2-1	TGTGCCAGCAGCTTCGGTGGCGGCAATGAGCAGTTCTTC	CASSFGGGNEQFF
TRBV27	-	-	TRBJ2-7	TGTGCCAGCAGTTTAGACAGGTTGGACGAGCAGTACTTC	CASSLDRLDEQYF
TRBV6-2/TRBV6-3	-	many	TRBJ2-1	TGTGCCAGCAGTTCGTACCTCTCCTACAATGAGCAGTTCTTC	CASSSYLSYNEQFF
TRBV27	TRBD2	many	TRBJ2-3	TGTGCCAGCAGAGCGGGAGGTCATACGCAGTATTTT	CASRAGGHTQYF
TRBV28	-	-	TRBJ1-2	TGTGCCAGCAGGGTCCGGACAGCCAACTATGGCTACACCTTC	CASRVRTANYGYTF
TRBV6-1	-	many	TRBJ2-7	TGTGCCAGCAGTGTTCGCGGTCGCCTCGCTGAGCAGTACTTC	CASSVRGRLAEQYF
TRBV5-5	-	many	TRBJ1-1	TGTGCCAGCAGCTTGGACCCCTCAGGGTTCACTGAAGCTTTCTTT	CASSLDPSGFTEAFF
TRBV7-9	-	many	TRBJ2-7	TGTGCCAGCAGCTTAGGGTCAGACTACGAGCAGTACTTC	CASSLGSDYEQYF
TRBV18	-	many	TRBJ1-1	TGTGCCAGCTCTGACTCCGGTGGCACTGAAGCTTTCTTT	CASSDSGGTEAFF
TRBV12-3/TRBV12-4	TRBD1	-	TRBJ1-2	TGTGCCAGCAGTCCGTGGGACAGGGGCTATGGCTACACCTTC	CASSPWDRGYGYTF
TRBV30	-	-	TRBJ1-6	TGTGCCTGGAGTGCTGCGATGGGTTCACCCCTCCACTTT	CAWSAAMGSPLHF
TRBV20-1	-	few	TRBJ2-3	TGCAGTGCTAGAGATGGAGGGAGGCAAGATACGCAGTATTTT	CSARDGGRQDTQYF
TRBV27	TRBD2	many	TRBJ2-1	TGTGCCAGCAGTTCCCAAGGACTAGCGGGAGGGAGCTCCTACAATGAGCAGTTCTTC	CASSSQGLAGGSSYNEQFF
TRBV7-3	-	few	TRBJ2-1	TGTGCCAGCAGCCCCGGACTCCCGGGGGATGAGCAGTTCTTC	CASSPGLPGDEQFF
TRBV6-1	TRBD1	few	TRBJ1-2	TGTGCCAGCAGGACCCGGGACAGGGTTAACTATGGCTACACCTTC	CASRTRDRVNYGYTF
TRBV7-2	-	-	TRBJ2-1	TGTGCCAGCAGCTTACTAGCAGGGGAGAATGAGCAGTTCTTC	CASSLLAGENEQFF
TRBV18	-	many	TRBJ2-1	TGTGCCAGCTCACCGCCCCACACCGTCCGCGGGAACAATGAGCAGTTCTTC	CASSPPHTVRGNNEQFF
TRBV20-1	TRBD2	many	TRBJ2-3	TGCAGTGCTAGAAGGACTAGCGGGTACCGCACAGATACGCAGTATTTT	CSARRTSGYRTDTQYF
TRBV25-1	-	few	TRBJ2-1	TGTGCCAGCAGTGAATCAATGCTAGCGTCATACAATGAGCAGTTCTTC	CASSESMLASYNEQFF
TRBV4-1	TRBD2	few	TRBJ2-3	TGCGCCAGCAGCCAAGTGGGGCGGGAGGAGACGCAGTATTTT	CASSQVGREETQYF
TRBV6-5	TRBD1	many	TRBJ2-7	TGTGCCAGCAGTTACTCTAGACAGGGGAACGAGCAGTACTTC	CASSYSRQGNEQYF
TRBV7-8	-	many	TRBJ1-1	TGTGCCAGCAAAGCGAACACTGAAGCTTTCTTT	CASKANTEAFF
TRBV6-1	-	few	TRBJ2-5	TGTGCCAGCAGTCCATCAGGGAGGAAGGAGACCCAGTACTTC	CASSPSGRKETQYF
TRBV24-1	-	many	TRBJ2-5	TGTGCCACCAGTGACTCGAGCGGACCCCAAGAGACCCAGTACTTC	CATSDSSGPQETQYF
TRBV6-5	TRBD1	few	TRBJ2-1	TGTGCCAGCAGTTACGTTAGGGACAGGTACAATGAGCAGTTCTTC	CASSYVRDRYNEQFF
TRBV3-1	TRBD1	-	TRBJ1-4	TGTGCCAGCAGCAGCCGGGACAGACTTGAAAAACTGTTTTTT	CASSSRDRLEKLFF
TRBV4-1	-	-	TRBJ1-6	TGCGCCAGCAGCCAAGGGCCGCTGGGGCATTCACCCCTCCACTTT	CASSQGPLGHSPLHF
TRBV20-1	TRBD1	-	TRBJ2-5	TGCAGTGCTAGTAGACAGGGACGAGAGACCCAGTACTTC	CSASRQGRETQYF
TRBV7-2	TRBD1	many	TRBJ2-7	TGTGCCAGCAGCTTAGTCGGGACAGGGTCCTACGAGCAGTACTTC	CASSLVGTGSYEQYF
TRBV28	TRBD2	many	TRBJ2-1	TGTGCCAGCAGTATACTAGCGGGAGGGTTCAATGAGCAGTTCTTC	CASSILAGGFNEQFF
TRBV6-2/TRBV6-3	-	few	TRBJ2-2	TGTGCCAGCCGTAAGATAGGGGACCGTGCGGAGCTGTTTTTT	CASRKIGDRAELFF
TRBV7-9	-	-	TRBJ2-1	TGTGCCAGCAGCTTAGCTGGGACTGATAGCTCCTACAATGAGCAGTTCTTC	CASSLAGTDSSYNEQFF
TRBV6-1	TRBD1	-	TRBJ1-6	TGTGCCAGCAGTTTTCCAGGGGGCAGGGCCCTCCACTTT	CASSFPGGRALHF
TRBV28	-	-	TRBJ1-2	TGTGCCAGCATGACGGGGGGCTACACCTTC	CASMTGGYTF
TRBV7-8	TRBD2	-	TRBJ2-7	TGTGCCAGCAGCGCACTAGCGGGAGGAAACTACGAGCAGTACTTC	CASSALAGGNYEQYF
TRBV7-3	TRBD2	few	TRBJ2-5	TGTGCCAGCAGCCCAAGGTCCTTAGCGGGAGAGACCCAGTACTTC	CASSPRSLAGETQYF
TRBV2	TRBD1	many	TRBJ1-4	TGTGCCAGCGGGGGACAGGGAGACGAAAAACTGTTTTTT	CASGGQGDEKLFF
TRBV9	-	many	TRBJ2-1	TGTGCCAGCAGCGTAGTGGGCGGGCGATACAATGAGCAGTTCTTC	CASSVVGGRYNEQFF
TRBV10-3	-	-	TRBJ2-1	TGTGCCATCAGTGAGTCGATTAGCCCGCAGTTCTTC	CAISESISPQFF
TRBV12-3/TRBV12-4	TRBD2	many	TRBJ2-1	TGTGCCAGCAGTTTACCCGGACTAGCGACGAGCTCCTACAATGAGCAGTTCTTC	CASSLPGLATSSYNEQFF
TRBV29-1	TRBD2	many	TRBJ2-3	TGCAGCGTAGCGACTAGCGGGAGCACAGATACGCAGTATTTT	CSVATSGSTDTQYF
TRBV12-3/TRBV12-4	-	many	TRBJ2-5	TGTGCCAGCAGCGCTACTAGGGGAGAGACCCAGTACTTC	CASSATRGETQYF
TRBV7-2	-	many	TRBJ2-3	TGTGCCAGCAGCTTTAGCGGACGTGGAGATACGCAGTATTTT	CASSFSGRGDTQYF
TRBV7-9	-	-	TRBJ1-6	TGTGCCAGCAGCTTCGGTACAGGGCAATCACCCCTCCACTTT	CASSFGTGQSPLHF
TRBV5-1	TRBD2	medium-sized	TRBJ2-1	TGCGCCAGCAGCTTGTCTGGAGTAGCGGGAGGGGCCAATGAGCAGTTCTTC	CASSLSGVAGGANEQFF
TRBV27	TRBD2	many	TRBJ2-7	TGTGCCAGCAGTTTATCGCCCCCGGGACTAGGGTACGAGCAGTACTTC	CASSLSPPGLGYEQYF
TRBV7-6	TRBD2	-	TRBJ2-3	TGTGCCAGCAGCGCCCGACTAGCGGGAGCAGATACGCAGTATTTT	CASSARLAGADTQYF
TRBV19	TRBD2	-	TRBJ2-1	TGTGCCAGTAGTATAAGTAGCGGGGTCTACAATGAGCAGTTCTTC	CASSISSGVYNEQFF